What follows is one TCR beta chain and its context. Its antigen is not identified. It may be a read error: a sequence one base away is much more abundant. This CDR3 is built from 17 residues. Trimming shortened V by 0 bases and J by 1 base, and 16 bases separated the two germline ends. Germline CDR1 SGHRS, CDR2 YFSETQ. This entry comes from a study of neurological immune-mediated disorders. Study in general: Within the group of about 35 multiple sclerosis patients, some 30 were relapsing-remitting, while 3 were secondary progressive.

Study conclusions and caveats: The multiple sclerosis repertoire cluster showed no association with any clinical or MRI feature. The authors stated that larger cohorts are needed. Across subjects, no CDR3 amino acid sequence appeared in expanded clones of more than one subject, a finding that suggested private repertoires in all groups.

The authors made cDNA by 5'RACE with 10-nucleotide random UMIs. TCRdb re-derived calls from the 5' RACE reads in MiXCR, one entry per CDR3 protein. The table has around 70,000 distinct CDR3 sequences, approximately 5.2% seen once. The origin of this receptor is a man younger than 35 with multiple sclerosis. This sequence joins TRBV5-1 and TRBJ1-1; a weak D match, TRBD1 (6 bases). The sequenced material came from PBMCs. DNA of the CDR3: TGCGCCAGCAGCTTGGCCCCCAAGGGGGTGCGGAACACTGAAGCTTTCTTT. Translated: CASSLAPKGVRNTEAFF. The full variable domain, with the rest looked up from reference TRBV5-1 and TRBJ1-1, is KAGVTQTPRYLIKTRGQQVTLSCSPISGHRSVSWYQQTPGQGLQFLFEYFSETQRNKGNFPGRFSGRQFSNSRSEMNVSTLELGDSALYLCASSLAPKGVRNTEAFFGQGTRLTVV.